This T cell receptor (beta chain) was recorded in a study of OX40 agonist ivuxolimab in advanced cancers. The study's findings and limits: The specificity for antigen of the expanded peripheral T cells was not determined.

Sequencing used immunoSEQ multiplex PCR; TCRdb keeps in-frame clones, though not all of them. The repertoire consists of about 43,000 clones, with around 87% occurring once and the leading ten covering approximately 10%. Note on this clone: Its specificity is not known.

V was shortened by 4 bases and J by 3 bases, with 13 bases between the two germline ends. In germline, CDR1 is SGDLS, CDR2 YYNGEE. This CDR3 is 14 amino acids long. The source material was CD4+ or CD8+ T cells sorted from blood, sampled in a trial of the OX40 agonist ivuxolimab. J is TRBJ1-1 and V is TRBV9, with TRBD1 as a possible D gene (5 bases). The clonotype comes from an adult with an advanced solid tumor such as melanoma, head and neck, liver or kidney cancer. DNA for the CDR3: TGTGCCAGCAGCCCCGGAGGGGCTCACACTGAAGCTTTCTTT. Translation gives CASSPGGAHTEAFF.